These 11 T cell receptor beta chains share one sample of origin, sequenced in a study of blood T cell repertoires in COVID-19 (TCRdb year 2020). The library was prepared using the immunoSEQ multiplex PCR assay. What TCRdb holds here is the immuneACCESS table cut down to in-frame rearrangements. Part of the clones is not present; checked against another copy, under half of the missing clones reflect an unresolved V gene, and the others are unexplained. Within this sample are about 320,000 clones, with approximately 88% of them counted one time only. The leading ten clones occupy about 5% of the sample. Sequencing input: PBMCs or T cells enriched from blood (not recorded which). The receptors were gathered from a young man who had recovered from COVID-19.

The DNA of the CDR3 is TGTGCCAGCAGTTATTACGGGACAGGGGATAATTCACCCCTCCACTTT. Translated: CASSYYGTGDNSPLHF. The chain couples TRBV6-5 to TRBJ1-6, with TRBD1 identical over 10 bases. The V and J ends lost 3 bases and 5 bases, in that order; junction bases with no gene match: 4. The CDR3 length is 16 residues. CDR1 and CDR2 (germline): MNHEY, SVGAGI.

The chain couples TRBV4-1 to TRBJ1-6; 9 nucleotides align to TRBD1. Germline V gene sequence: CDR1 MGHRA, CDR2 YSYEKL. The CDR3 totals 17 residues. The V segment lost 0 bases and the J segment 7 bases; nucleotides outside the gene matches: 7. The CDR3 sequence: CASSQDGRDRANSPLHF. The CDR3 coding sequence is TGCGCCAGCAGCCAAGATGGGCGGGACAGGGCGAATTCACCCCTCCACTTT.

The chain uses TRBV11-3 and TRBJ1-1; the D is unclear. The length of the CDR3 is 13 residues. Trimming removed 8 bases from V and 10 bases from J, with 20 bases in between. Germline V gene data show CDR1 as SGHNT and CDR2 as YENEEA. The CDR3 DNA follows: TGTGCCAGCGCCGCTACAATCTTCGCGGGAGCTTTCTTT. Translation: CASAATIFAGAFF.

In the case of this clone: In the same sample, other DNA sequences code for this CDR3. V usage is TRBV5-1 and J usage is TRBJ2-5, with TRBD2 matching over 7 bases. V gave up 3 bases and J gave up 4 bases; unmatched junction bases: 3. Germline lookup yields CDR1 SGHRS and CDR2 YFSETQ. The CDR3 runs 13 residues. CDR3 sequence (DNA): TGCGCCAGCAGCTCGGGCGGGGGAGAGACCCAGTACTTC. This codes for CASSSGGGETQYF.

The chain carries TRBV19 and TRBJ1-5; tentative D call: TRBD1 (6 bases). The V gene lost 10 bases and the J gene lost 3 bases, with 13 bases spanning the gap. The CDR3 consists of 13 residues. Per germline, CDR1 LNHDA and CDR2 SQIVND (reference sequence). This chain's CDR3 is CATTDRSNQPQHF. The CDR3 DNA is TGTGCCACAACGGACAGATCCAATCAGCCCCAGCATTTT.

The gene calls are TRBV10-3 and TRBJ1-1; no clear D gene. Germline V CDR1 and CDR2: ENHRY, SYGVKD. This CDR3 has 12 residues. V was pared by 4 bases and J by 3 bases, with 6 bases between. The CDR3 protein is CAISGAHTEAFF. CDR3 in DNA: TGTGCCATCAGTGGAGCCCACACTGAAGCTTTCTTT.

The rearrangement uses TRBV27 and TRBJ1-2; D is unresolved. Trimming took off 5 bases at V and 3 bases at J, with 10 bases between the two ends. Germline CDR1 reads MNHEY; CDR2 reads SMNVEV (reference sequence). This CDR3 region has 13 residues. The CDR3 nucleotides are TGTGCCAGCAGTCCCACACCGTACTATGGCTACACCTTC. Its translation: CASSPTPYYGYTF.

This chain joins TRBV6-7 and TRBJ1-2; perhaps TRBD1 as D (6 bases). TRBV6-7 is recorded as an ORF, its role being uncertain. Between the trimmed V and J ends, which lost 6 bases and 2 bases, there was a span of 13 bases. The CDR3 sequence is 14 residues long. The CDR3 DNA reads as TGTGCCAGCAGCAACCCGGGACAAAACTATGGCTACACCTTC. This gives the protein CASSNPGQNYGYTF.

The rearrangement joins TRBV7-6 to TRBJ2-7, with TRBD1 as a possible D gene (6 bases). Germline V lookup: CDR1 SGHVS, CDR2 FNYEAQ. The CDR3 has 14 residues. Trimming pared 5 bases from V and 1 base from J, leaving 12 bases between. The CDR3 DNA follows: TGTGCCAGCAGCCCCCGGACAGCGTCCTACGAGCAGTACTTC. It is translated as CASSPRTASYEQYF.

The V call is TRBV28, the J call TRBJ1-4, with a possible D match to TRBD1 (6 bases). This CDR3 has 14 amino acids. Looked up from germline, CDR1 is MDHEN and CDR2 is SYDVKM. V was cut by 3 bases and J by 8 bases, with 13 bases left in between. This CDR3 reads CASSLIQGYEKLFF. The CDR3 region has the DNA TGTGCCAGCAGTTTGATCCAGGGGTACGAAAAACTGTTTTTT.

This clone was observed once. This chain connects TRBV2 to TRBJ2-5; TRBD2 aligns across 10 bases. CDR3 size: 16 residues. From germline, CDR1 is SNHLY and CDR2 FYNNEI. Unmatched junction bases numbered 8, after V lost 3 bases and J lost 4 bases. CDR3 nucleotides: TGTGCCAGCAGTGATGGGTTAGCGGGGGGTCCAGAGACCCAGTACTTC. Translation: CASSDGLAGGPETQYF.